Shown below are 19 T cell receptor beta chains from a single sample sequenced in a study of blood T cell repertoires in COVID-19 (dated by TCRdb to 2020 to 2021). Library preparation employed the immunoSEQ multiplex PCR assay. This immuneACCESS table, as held by TCRdb, lists in-frame sequences with V and J called but not all clones. Of the missing ones, under half trace to an unresolved V gene in checked studies; the others have no known cause. The sample yields some 120,000 clones; over 60% were counted once. The biggest ten clones account for around 37% of the sample. Sequencing input: peripheral blood. All receptors come from a man aged 40-55 years with active or convalescent COVID-19.

The CDR3 spells CASSEDGSPDSGELFF. CDR3 sequence (DNA): TGTGCCAGCAGCGAAGACGGATCCCCTGACTCCGGGGAGCTGTTTTTT. The chain is built from TRBV9 and TRBJ2-2; D uncertain. The V gene's germline CDR1 is SGDLS and CDR2 YYNGEE. Between the trimmed V and J ends, which lost 3 bases and 6 bases, there was a span of 18 bases. This CDR3 is 16 amino acids long.

V is TRBV11-2 and J is TRBJ1-6, with D possibly being TRBD1 (5 bases). The germline V and J ends were trimmed by 5 bases and 4 bases, with 21 bases remaining between them. This CDR3 is 18 amino acids long. Germline V gives CDR1 SGHAT, CDR2 FQNNGV. This CDR3 is CASSPTGASGAYNSPLHF. DNA for the CDR3: TGTGCCAGCAGCCCGACTGGGGCCTCTGGGGCATATAATTCACCCCTCCACTTT.

The V and J genes are TRBV28 and TRBJ1-1; maybe TRBD1 (5 bases). Germline CDR1 MDHEN, CDR2 SYDVKM. The CDR3 is 14 amino acids. V was pared by 4 bases and J by 4 bases, with 13 bases between. In DNA form, the CDR3 reads TGTGCCAGCAGTTCCATCGGGGGTGCCACTGAAGCTTTCTTT. Its protein product is CASSSIGGATEAFF. Based on the CDR3 plus reference TRBV28 and TRBJ1-1, the full variable domain is DVKVTQSSRYLVKRTGEKVFLECVQDMDHENMFWYRQDPGLGLRLIYFSYDVKMKEKGDIPEGYSVSREKKERFSLILESASTNQTSMYLCASSSIGGATEAFFGQGTRLTVV.

This chain connects TRBV24-1 to TRBJ2-7, with D unresolved. This CDR3 region has 12 residues. The germline V gene has CDR1 KGHDR and CDR2 SFDVKD. V gave up 1 base and J gave up 2 bases, with 2 bases separating them. The CDR3 here is CATSDFTYEQYF. The CDR3, as DNA: TGTGCCACCAGTGATTTTACCTACGAGCAGTACTTC.

The rearrangement uses TRBV28 and TRBJ1-2, with a possible D match to TRBD1 (5 bases). The CDR3 extends over 17 amino acids. V gave up 2 bases and J gave up 0 bases, with 16 bases separating them. Per germline, CDR1 MDHEN and CDR2 SYDVKM. CDR3 in amino acids: CASSLIGAGRSNYGYTF. The CDR3 DNA sequence: TGTGCCAGCAGTTTAATAGGGGCAGGCAGATCTAACTATGGCTACACCTTC.

J is TRBJ2-5 and V is TRBV30; 15 positions match TRBD2. Looked up from germline, CDR1 is GTSNPN and CDR2 is SVGIG (reference sequence). The CDR3 consists of 20 residues. J lost 5 bases, V lost 0 bases, and 16 bases had no gene match. CDR3 DNA: TGTGCCTGGAGTGTACCCCTAGGGGGGACTAGCGGGAGGACAGGCGAGACCCAGTACTTC. As protein: CAWSVPLGGTSGRTGETQYF.

V and J are TRBV4-1 and TRBJ1-6; TRBD1 is a possible D gene (5 bases). The germline V gene encodes CDR1 MGHRA and CDR2 YSYEKL. With 2 bases removed from V and 1 base from J, the gap between germline ends came to 12 bases. The CDR3 totals 17 residues. The CDR3 protein is CASSQRRGVSYNSPLHF. As DNA, the CDR3 is TGCGCCAGCAGCCAACGGAGGGGAGTGTCCTATAATTCACCCCTCCACTTT.

The chain recombines TRBV6-6 with TRBJ1-6; TRBD1 aligns across 8 bases. Germline V gene data show CDR1 as MNHNY and CDR2 as SVGAGI (reference sequence). V dropped 5 bases and J dropped 0; count of bases not matched to a gene: 18. The CDR3 is made up of 21 amino acids. The CDR3 loop reads CASSQPPRGPKRSSYNSPLHF. CDR3 in DNA: TGTGCCAGCAGTCAACCCCCCAGGGGGCCGAAAAGAAGCTCCTATAATTCACCCCTCCACTTT.

The V call is TRBV29-1, the J call TRBJ1-2, with TRBD1 matching 12 bases. The CDR3 covers 14 residues. Germline lookup yields CDR1 SQVTM and CDR2 ANQGSEA. V shed 5 bases and J 7 bases; nucleotides not matched to a gene: 8. CDR3 in amino acids: CSVSGTGGEGGYTF. Written as DNA, the CDR3 is TGCAGCGTTTCCGGGACAGGGGGCGAGGGTGGCTACACCTTC.

The chain uses TRBV27 and TRBJ1-1; maybe TRBD1 (5 bases). Between the trimmed V and J ends, which lost 3 bases and 5 bases, there was a span of 16 bases. Germline V gene data show CDR1 as MNHEY and CDR2 as SMNVEV (reference sequence). The CDR3 is 15 residues long. CDR3 nucleotides: TGTGCCAGCAGTTTCCATGACGGGAGGGGAACTGAAGCTTTCTTT. It encodes CASSFHDGRGTEAFF.

The gene calls are TRBV27 and TRBJ2-5, with a tentative D call TRBD2 (7 bases). The CDR3 loop spans 13 amino acids. In germline, CDR1 is MNHEY, CDR2 SMNVEV (reference sequence). V was shortened by 3 bases and J by 4 bases, with 9 bases between the two germline ends. CDR3 nucleotides: TGTGCCAGCAGTTTCCGGGGGGCAGAGACCCAGTACTTC. Encoded protein: CASSFRGAETQYF.

V usage is TRBV27 and J usage is TRBJ2-2, with a possible D match to TRBD2 (6 bases). V was pared by 7 bases and J by 6 bases, with 15 bases between. Germline lookup yields CDR1 MNHEY and CDR2 SMNVEV (reference sequence). This CDR3 contains 14 residues. This CDR3 reads CASKGGLWAGELFF. In DNA, the CDR3 is TGTGCCAGCAAAGGAGGGTTATGGGCCGGGGAGCTGTTTTTT.

The chain employs TRBV11-2 and TRBJ1-2, with no clear D. Deletions cut 4 bases from V and 5 bases from J, with 20 bases between. The CDR3 loop spans 16 amino acids. Germline CDR1 SGHAT, CDR2 FQNNGV. The CDR3 is CASSSQAQVRSYGYTF. CDR3 coding DNA: TGTGCCAGCAGCTCCCAGGCCCAGGTTCGGTCGTATGGCTACACCTTC.

The chain carries TRBV3-1 (or the pseudogene TRBV3-2) and TRBJ1-4, with D maybe TRBD1 (6 bases). Germline V gene sequence: CDR1 LGHDT, CDR2 YNNKEL (reference sequence). Between the trimmed V and J ends, which lost 3 bases and 5 bases, there was a span of 10 bases. The CDR3 totals 14 residues. Here the CDR3 reads CASSHGTKNEKLFF. DNA for the CDR3: TGTGCCAGCAGCCACGGGACAAAGAATGAAAAACTGTTTTTT.

This chain uses TRBV11-2 with TRBJ2-1; no clear D. Trimming cost V 8 bases and J 9 bases, with 17 bases left between them. Looked up from germline, CDR1 is SGHAT and CDR2 is FQNNGV. The CDR3 extends over 13 amino acids. CDR3 loop: CASAPLVDTEQFF. The CDR3 region has the DNA TGTGCCAGCGCGCCGTTAGTAGATACTGAGCAGTTCTTC.

The V call is TRBV6-1, the J call TRBJ1-1; D is uncertain. The V gene's germline CDR1 is MNHNS and CDR2 SASEGT. The V and J ends lost 2 bases and 4 bases respectively, with 14 bases between them. The CDR3 consists of 15 residues. CDR3 nucleotide sequence: TGTGCCAGCAGTGAAAAAAATCGTGGTAGCACTGAAGCTTTCTTT. This encodes CASSEKNRGSTEAFF.

The rearrangement uses TRBV5-1 and TRBJ2-2, with D uncertain. Looked up from germline, CDR1 is SGHRS and CDR2 is YFSETQ. The V end lost 0 bases, the J end lost 2 bases, and 8 bases lay between the germline ends. This CDR3 has 15 residues. CDR3 region: CASSLGAGNTGELFF. The CDR3, as DNA: TGCGCCAGCAGCTTGGGGGCAGGAAACACCGGGGAGCTGTTTTTT.

The CDR3 spells CASSPGQTNQPQHF. The CDR3 coding sequence is TGCGCCAGCAGCCCCGGACAGACCAATCAGCCCCAGCATTTT. The rearrangement links TRBV4-3 to TRBJ1-5; D is possibly TRBD1 (6 bases). Germline CDR1 is LGHNA and CDR2 is YSLEER. This CDR3 comprises 14 residues. Between the trimmed V and J ends, which lost 4 bases and 3 bases, there was a span of 10 bases.

The J gene is TRBJ1-1, the V gene TRBV9, with D possibly being TRBD1 (6 bases). CDR3 length: 14 residues. V lost 2 bases, J lost 10 bases, and 18 bases lay in between. Germline CDR1 is SGDLS and CDR2 is YYNGEE. The CDR3 DNA reads TGTGCCAGCAGCGTGGGGCTGGATGGGACACCAGCTTTCTTT. This sequence encodes CASSVGLDGTPAFF.